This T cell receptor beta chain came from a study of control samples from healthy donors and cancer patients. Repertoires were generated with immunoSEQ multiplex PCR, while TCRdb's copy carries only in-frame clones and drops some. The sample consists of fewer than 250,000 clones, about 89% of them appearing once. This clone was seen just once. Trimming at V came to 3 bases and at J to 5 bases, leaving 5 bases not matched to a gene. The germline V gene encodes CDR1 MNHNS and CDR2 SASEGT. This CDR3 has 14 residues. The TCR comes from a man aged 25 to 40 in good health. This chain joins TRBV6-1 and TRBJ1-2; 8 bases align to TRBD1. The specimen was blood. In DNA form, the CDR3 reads TGTGCCAGCAGTGATGGACAGGGTCTTTATGGCTACACCTTC. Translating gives CASSDGQGLYGYTF.